Listed below are T cell receptor beta chains from one sample, sequenced in a study of spatial heterogeneity in lung cancer. MiXCR, run by TCRdb on the 5' RACE reads, gives a single entry per CDR3 protein. The sample gives about 92,000 distinct CDR3 sequences, about 12% of which show up once; under 50% is in the top ten. The sample consisted of PBMCs, taken at surgery. Source of these receptors: a male donor with early-stage non-small cell lung cancer. Both conserved end residues are part of each CDR3. Fields, in order: CDR3 DNA, CDR3 protein, clone size, J gene, V gene, D gene. A D gene is named only where the DNA matches it firmly. Clone size is stated in some rows and not others, as once, few, many or a class when expanded.

DNA: TGTGCCTGGAGTGTAGGGCTGGGGACCGGGGAGCTGTTTTTT
CDR3: CAWSVGLGTGELFF
size: few
J: TRBJ2-2
V: TRBV30
D: NA

DNA: TGTGCCAGCAGTCTTAGACTAGCGGAATACACAGATACGCAGTATTTT
CDR3: CASSLRLAEYTDTQYF
size: few
J: TRBJ2-3
V: TRBV11-2
D: TRBD2

DNA: TGTGCCAGCAGTTCCAGGGAGAGCACTGAAGCTTTCTTT
CDR3: CASSSRESTEAFF
size: NA
J: TRBJ1-1
V: TRBV6-2/TRBV6-3
D: NA

DNA: TGTGCCAGCAGCCCACACCCTGAGGCCAACGTCCTGACTTTC
CDR3: CASSPHPEANVLTF
size: NA
J: TRBJ2-6
V: TRBV11-2
D: NA

DNA: TGTGCCAGCAGTTCTTACGGGGGGGGCTCCTACAATGAGCAGTTCTTC
CDR3: CASSSYGGGSYNEQFF
size: few
J: TRBJ2-1
V: TRBV6-2/TRBV6-3
D: TRBD2

DNA: TGTGCCAGCAGTTATCGAGGGACAGCCTATAATTCACCCCTCCACTTT
CDR3: CASSYRGTAYNSPLHF
size: NA
J: TRBJ1-6
V: TRBV11-2
D: TRBD1

DNA: TGTGCCAGCAGCCCCCACGGTAGGGCCAACAATGAGCAGTTCTTC
CDR3: CASSPHGRANNEQFF
size: few
J: TRBJ2-1
V: TRBV28
D: NA

DNA: TGTGCCATCAGTGAAGTTGCGGGAGTCGTCACCGGGGAGCTGTTTTTT
CDR3: CAISEVAGVVTGELFF
size: few
J: TRBJ2-2
V: TRBV10-3
D: TRBD2

DNA: TGTGCCATCAGTGAGTCCGCCGCCGAGAACACTGAAGCTTTCTTT
CDR3: CAISESAAENTEAFF
size: NA
J: TRBJ1-1
V: TRBV10-3
D: NA

DNA: TGCAGTGCTATATCGGCCCTATACGAGCAGTACTTC
CDR3: CSAISALYEQYF
size: few
J: TRBJ2-7
V: TRBV20-1
D: NA

DNA: TGTGCCAGCAGTTTAGCAGGGACTAGCGGGGGGACAACAGATACGCAGTATTTT
CDR3: CASSLAGTSGGTTDTQYF
size: NA
J: TRBJ2-3
V: TRBV28
D: TRBD2

DNA: TGCAGTCCCAGCCAGAACTCCTACAATGAGCAGTTCTTC
CDR3: CSPSQNSYNEQFF
size: many
J: TRBJ2-1
V: TRBV20-1
D: NA

DNA: TGTGCCAGCAGCTCGTCACAGCAAGGGACTGAAGCTTTCTTT
CDR3: CASSSSQQGTEAFF
size: NA
J: TRBJ1-1
V: TRBV7-2
D: NA

DNA: TGTGCCAGCAGTGAAGGGACAGGGGGTCTAGCTTTCTTT
CDR3: CASSEGTGGLAFF
size: NA
J: TRBJ1-1
V: TRBV2
D: TRBD1

DNA: TGCGCCAGCAGCCAACAAGGGTCACACTACGAGCAGTACTTC
CDR3: CASSQQGSHYEQYF
size: few
J: TRBJ2-7
V: TRBV4-1
D: NA

DNA: TGTGCCAGCAGCTCGTCGGGGACTGCCTGGGAGCAGTACTTC
CDR3: CASSSSGTAWEQYF
size: few
J: TRBJ2-7
V: TRBV7-9
D: NA

DNA: TGTGCCAGCAGTAGACTAGCGGGAGAAGAGACCCAGTACTTC
CDR3: CASSRLAGEETQYF
size: NA
J: TRBJ2-5
V: TRBV12-3/TRBV12-4
D: TRBD2

DNA: TGTGCCAGCAGTTTAAACGGTAATGAAAAACTGTTTTTT
CDR3: CASSLNGNEKLFF
size: few
J: TRBJ1-4
V: TRBV28
D: NA

DNA: TGCAGTGCTAGACGCCGGGACAGGGCCTCCAATGAGCAGTTCTTC
CDR3: CSARRRDRASNEQFF
size: few
J: TRBJ2-1
V: TRBV20-1
D: TRBD1

DNA: TGCAGTGCTAGAGATTATGCAGTCTATGGCTACACCTTC
CDR3: CSARDYAVYGYTF
size: NA
J: TRBJ1-2
V: TRBV20-1
D: NA

DNA: TGTGCCAGCAGTTACGACGGGGGGGCCATTGAGACCCAGTACTTC
CDR3: CASSYDGGAIETQYF
size: few
J: TRBJ2-5
V: TRBV6-2/TRBV6-3
D: TRBD2

DNA: TGTGCCAGCAGCTTAGCGGGTAGCGGGCAGGTGGAGCAGTACTTC
CDR3: CASSLAGSGQVEQYF
size: few
J: TRBJ2-7
V: TRBV7-8
D: TRBD2

DNA: TGTGCCAGCAGCGCAGGTGGTGTGAGGCACACTGAAGCTTTCTTT
CDR3: CASSAGGVRHTEAFF
size: many
J: TRBJ1-1
V: TRBV11-2
D: NA

DNA: TGTGCCAGCAGCTTTAGTACAGGTATAACTGAAGCTTTCTTT
CDR3: CASSFSTGITEAFF
size: many
J: TRBJ1-1
V: TRBV5-5
D: NA

DNA: TGCAGTGCTAGCGGTTGGGGCAGTGAGCAGTTCTTC
CDR3: CSASGWGSEQFF
size: few
J: TRBJ2-1
V: TRBV20-1
D: NA

DNA: TGTGCCAGCAGTAGGCAGGGAAGCGAAAAACTGTTTTTT
CDR3: CASSRQGSEKLFF
size: NA
J: TRBJ1-4
V: TRBV25-1
D: NA